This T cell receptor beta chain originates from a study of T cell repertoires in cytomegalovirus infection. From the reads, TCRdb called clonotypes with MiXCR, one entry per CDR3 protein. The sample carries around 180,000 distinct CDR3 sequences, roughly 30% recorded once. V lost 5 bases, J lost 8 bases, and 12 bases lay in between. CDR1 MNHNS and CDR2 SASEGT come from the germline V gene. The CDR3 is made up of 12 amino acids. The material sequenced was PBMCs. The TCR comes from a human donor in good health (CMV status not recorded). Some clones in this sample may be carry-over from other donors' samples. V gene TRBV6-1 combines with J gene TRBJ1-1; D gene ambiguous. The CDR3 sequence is CASSTVSHEAFF. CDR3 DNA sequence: TGTGCCAGCAGTACGGTTTCCCACGAAGCTTTCTTT.